The T cell receptor (beta chain) described here comes from a study of T cell responses to AZD1222 COVID-19 vaccine. General study points: Of spike-specific TCRs, nearly half reportedly target regions left unmutated in variants. Seropositive status at baseline applied to only a handful of AZD1222 recipients. Repertoire samples came only from after the peak T cell response. Clonal diversity may have been underestimated in mostly white British donors.

Turning to this clone: Its specificity is unknown.

CDR1 and CDR2 from the germline V gene are KGHSH and LQKENI. V dropped 1 base and J dropped 7; count of bases not matched to a gene: 7. CDR3 length equals 15 residues. This table comes from immunoSEQ multiplex PCR, and its TCRdb copy is limited to in-frame clones, with some not included. The table includes some 87,000 clones, about 90% detected once. The receptor was derived from an adult in good health. The chain carries TRBV18 and TRBJ2-1; 7 bases align to TRBD1. The material was peripheral blood, obtained on day 0 of MenACWY control vaccination. The DNA of the CDR3 is TGTGCCAGCTCACCACAGGGGGCCCCTGGGAATGAGCAGTTCTTC. Translating gives CASSPQGAPGNEQFF.